A single sample is the source of the 25 T cell receptor beta chains below, sequenced in a study of T cells in localized non-small cell lung cancer. TCRdb's copy holds only in-frame clones and misses some; the assay was immunoSEQ multiplex PCR. The sample yields 20,000 to 25,000 clones, 70% to 90% seen once. The sequencing here drew on peripheral blood, taken before any cancer treatment. Receptors were obtained from a male donor older than 55 with stage I lung adenocarcinoma.

CDR3 region: CASSELDSYNEQFF. The CDR3 nucleotides read TGTGCCAGCAGTGAACTCGACTCCTACAATGAGCAGTTCTTC. This chain uses TRBV2 with TRBJ2-1; no reliable D call. V was trimmed by 2 bases and J by 0 bases, leaving 5 bases between them. The germline CDR1 and CDR2 sequences are SNHLY and FYNNEI. CDR3 size: 14 residues.

This rearrangement joins TRBV19 to TRBJ2-7; D tentatively reads TRBD1 or TRBD2 (7 bases each). Germline loops: CDR1 LNHDA, CDR2 SQIVND (reference sequence). The CDR3 covers 15 residues. The V end was cut by 6 bases, the J end by 3 bases, with 18 bases between. The CDR3 spells CASSQAGTARYEQYF. The CDR3 DNA reads as TGTGCCAGTAGCCAAGCGGGGACAGCACGCTACGAGCAGTACTTC.

J is TRBJ1-2 and V is TRBV28; tentatively, D is TRBD1 (6 bases). Looked up from germline, CDR1 is MDHEN and CDR2 is SYDVKM. Trimming removed 7 bases at V and 6 bases at J, with 21 bases between. This CDR3 has 15 amino acids. The CDR3 is CASTPAQGRWNGYTF. Here the CDR3 DNA reads TGTGCCAGCACCCCCGCGCAGGGGCGATGGAATGGCTACACCTTC.

The chain uses TRBV7-9 and TRBJ2-7; 11 nucleotides align to TRBD1. Unmatched junction bases numbered 3, after V lost 5 bases and J lost 3 bases. The CDR3 contains 14 residues. Germline-derived CDR1 and CDR2 are SEHNR and FQNEAQ (reference sequence). This chain's CDR3 is CASSRDRGNYEQYF. CDR3 nucleotide sequence: TGTGCCAGCAGCAGGGACAGGGGGAACTACGAGCAGTACTTC.

The J gene is TRBJ1-2, the V gene TRBV18, with 8 bases lining up with TRBD1. V lost 3 bases to trimming and J lost 6 bases; unmatched junction nucleotides: 6. The CDR3 consists of 14 residues. The V gene's germline CDR1 is KGHSH and CDR2 LQKENI. CDR3 sequence: CASSPQQGDDGYTF. CDR3 DNA: TGTGCCAGCTCACCCCAACAGGGGGATGATGGCTACACCTTC.

Points on this clone: Other nucleotide sequences from this sample produce the same CDR3. This chain uses TRBV7-2 with TRBJ1-1; no clear D gene. V lost 1 base and J lost 3, with 15 bases in between. Germline CDR1 and CDR2: SGHTA and FQGNSA. There are 16 residues in the CDR3. The CDR3 loop reads CASSLVSYGWDTEAFF. CDR3 nucleotides: TGTGCCAGCAGCTTAGTCTCCTATGGTTGGGACACTGAAGCTTTCTTT.

The chain uses TRBV9 and TRBJ2-2; 12 positions match TRBD2. V gave up 1 base and J gave up 4 bases; unmatched junction bases: 8. The germline V gene has CDR1 SGDLS and CDR2 YYNGEE. CDR3 length: 18 residues. CDR3 in DNA: TGTGCCAGCAGCGTACCTAGCGGGAGGGCCCTCGGCACCGGGGAGCTGTTTTTT. Protein product: CASSVPSGRALGTGELFF.

This clone has more than one count but fewer than ten. The V and J genes are TRBV6-4 and TRBJ1-1; D not resolved. V was cut by 2 bases and J by 5 bases, with 9 bases left in between. CDR1 is MRHNA, CDR2 SNTAGT, per germline. This CDR3 is 13 amino acids long. CDR3 protein: CASSDEWGTEAFF. Here the CDR3 DNA reads TGTGCCAGCAGTGACGAATGGGGTACTGAAGCTTTCTTT.

The V call is TRBV27, the J call TRBJ1-5, with no clear D. CDR1 MNHEY and CDR2 SMNVEV come from the germline V gene (reference sequence). CDR3 length equals 16 residues. V was trimmed by 5 bases and J by 3 bases, leaving 17 bases between them. CDR3 DNA sequence: TGTGCCAGCAGTCCCCCGTATGAGAACCCCAATCAGCCCCAGCATTTT. Encoded protein: CASSPPYENPNQPQHF.

This chain connects TRBV30 to TRBJ1-5; D call uncertain. This CDR3 has 13 residues. CDR1 GTSNPN and CDR2 SVGIG come from the germline V gene (reference sequence). Deletions cut 3 bases from V and 0 bases from J, with 6 bases between. CDR3 nucleotide sequence: TGTGCCTGGAGCCGTGATAGCAATCAGCCCCAGCATTTT. Its translation: CAWSRDSNQPQHF.

The rearrangement joins TRBV29-1 to TRBJ1-5; D unresolved. The germline V and J ends were trimmed by 4 bases and 2 bases, with 9 bases remaining between them. Germline assignment: CDR1 SQVTM and CDR2 ANQGSEA. The CDR3 is 13 amino acids. CDR3 sequence: CSVVGQGNQPQHF. The CDR3 coding sequence is TGCAGCGTTGTAGGGCAGGGCAATCAGCCCCAGCATTTT. Variable domain in full (rest from reference TRBV29-1 and TRBJ1-5): SAVISQKPSRDICQRGTSLTIQCQVDSQVTMMFWYRQQPGQSLTLIATANQGSEATYESGFVIDKFPISRPNLTFSTLTVSNMSPEDSSIYLCSVVGQGNQPQHFGDGTRLSIL.

The table lists this clone with a count of one. This rearrangement joins TRBV7-2 to TRBJ2-5; D call uncertain. The V and J ends lost 5 bases and 9 bases respectively, with 16 bases between them. The CDR3 is 13 residues long. The V gene's germline CDR1 is SGHTA and CDR2 FQGNSA. The CDR3 region has the DNA TGTGCCAGCAGCACAGACCGCTCTGCCTCCCAGTACTTC. Amino acid sequence: CASSTDRSASQYF.

The chain links TRBV6-6 to TRBJ2-3; D not certain. In germline, CDR1 is MNHNY, CDR2 SVGAGI (reference sequence). The CDR3 length is 14 residues. V lost 4 bases to trimming and J lost 2 bases, with 10 bases between them. The CDR3 spells CASSLGLNTDTQYF. The CDR3 nucleotides read TGTGCCAGCAGTTTGGGTCTCAACACAGATACGCAGTATTTT.

The chain carries TRBV28 and TRBJ1-2, with 8 bases identical to TRBD1. This CDR3 spans 11 amino acids. Germline V gene sequence: CDR1 MDHEN, CDR2 SYDVKM. DNA for the CDR3: TGTCGGGCAGGGGGCAACTATGGCTACACCTTC. Amino acid sequence: CRAGGNYGYTF.

The V call is TRBV2, the J call TRBJ2-7, with D possibly matching TRBD2 (7 bases). This CDR3 is 16 amino acids long. Germline CDR1 is SNHLY and CDR2 is FYNNEI. The V end lost 6 bases, the J end lost 3 bases, and 21 bases lay between the germline ends. The CDR3 reads CASRGVRGAKIYEQYF. The CDR3 DNA reads TGTGCCAGCAGAGGGGTTCGGGGGGCTAAAATCTACGAGCAGTACTTC. The whole variable domain, filled in from reference TRBV2 and TRBJ2-7, reads EPEVTQTPSHQVTQMGQEVILRCVPISNHLYFYWYRQILGQKVEFLVSFYNNEISEKSEIFDDQFSVERPDGSNFTLKIRSTKLEDSAMYFCASRGVRGAKIYEQYFGPGTRLTVT.

This sequence joins TRBV25-1 and TRBJ2-3; 7 bases align to TRBD2. Germline V gives CDR1 MGHDK, CDR2 SYGVNS. Losses at the gene ends were 8 bases for V and 1 base for J; bases not matched to a gene: 9. The CDR3 covers 15 residues. The CDR3 reads CASSGASGRTDTQYF. CDR3 sequence (DNA): TGTGCCAGCTCCGGGGCTAGCGGCCGCACAGATACGCAGTATTTT.

This clone came up once. The CDR3, as DNA: TGTGCCAGCTCACCCTTGGACGATTATGGCTACACCTTC. It encodes CASSPLDDYGYTF. The J gene is TRBJ1-2, the V gene TRBV18; no definite D call. The V gene lost 3 bases and the J gene lost 5 bases, with 10 bases spanning the gap. Germline-derived CDR1 and CDR2 are KGHSH and LQKENI. The CDR3 sequence is 13 residues long. Supplemented by reference TRBV18 and TRBJ1-2, the full variable domain reads NAGVMQNPRHLVRRRGQEARLRCSPMKGHSHVYWYRQLPEEGLKFMVYLQKENIIDESGMPKERFSAEFPKEGPSILRIQQVVRGDSAAYFCASSPLDDYGYTFGSGTRLTVV.

The chain links TRBV4-2 to TRBJ1-1, with D perhaps matching TRBD1 (5 bases). CDR1 is LGHNA and CDR2 is YNFKEQ in the germline V gene. The CDR3 length is 13 residues. V was shortened by 0 bases and J by 6 bases, with 8 bases between the two germline ends. The CDR3 spells CASSQERGPEAFF. The CDR3 DNA reads as TGTGCCAGCAGCCAAGAACGGGGCCCTGAAGCTTTCTTT.

The chain uses TRBV11-2 and TRBJ2-2, with 9 bases identical to TRBD2. Unmatched junction bases numbered 15, after V lost 5 bases and J lost 8 bases. This CDR3 region has 17 residues. Germline CDR1 SGHAT, CDR2 FQNNGV. CDR3 DNA sequence: TGTGCCAGCAGCCCCCCTCGAGCGGGAGGCCCCAGGGGGGAGCTGTTTTTT. Translation: CASSPPRAGGPRGELFF.

The V call is TRBV27, the J call TRBJ2-5, with 12 nucleotides matching TRBD2. The germline gives CDR1 MNHEY, CDR2 SMNVEV (reference sequence). The CDR3 runs 15 residues. V lost 5 bases, J lost 5 bases, and 6 bases stayed unmatched. The CDR3 nucleotides are TGTGCCAGCAGTCCTAGCGGGAGGGCCCTGGAGACCCAGTACTTC. Translating gives CASSPSGRALETQYF.

This chain links TRBV28 with TRBJ2-5; 12 bases are shared with TRBD1. The CDR3 extends over 15 amino acids. Losses at the gene ends were 2 bases for V and 7 bases for J; bases not matched to a gene: 5. In germline, CDR1 is MDHEN, CDR2 SYDVKM. Here the CDR3 reads CASSLRDRGRGTQYF. CDR3 coding DNA: TGTGCCAGCAGTTTAAGGGACAGGGGGCGCGGGACCCAGTACTTC.

The rearrangement joins TRBV5-1 to TRBJ1-1; D is ambiguous. The CDR3 is 13 residues long. Germline CDR1 and CDR2: SGHRS and YFSETQ. V lost 4 bases and J 1 base, leaving 8 bases between the germline ends. The CDR3 spells CASSAAPNTEAFF. Here the CDR3 DNA reads TGCGCCAGCAGCGCCGCCCCGAACACTGAAGCTTTCTTT. Using reference TRBV5-1 and TRBJ1-1 for the parts outside the CDR3, the full variable domain is KAGVTQTPRYLIKTRGQQVTLSCSPISGHRSVSWYQQTPGQGLQFLFEYFSETQRNKGNFPGRFSGRQFSNSRSEMNVSTLELGDSALYLCASSAAPNTEAFFGQGTRLTVV.

V usage is TRBV4-1 and J usage is TRBJ1-4; D is unclear. Trimming removed 0 bases at V and 3 bases at J, with 8 bases between. The CDR3 is 15 amino acids. Germline loops: CDR1 MGHRA, CDR2 YSYEKL. The CDR3 is CASSQDWDPNEKLFF. CDR3 coding DNA: TGCGCCAGCAGCCAAGATTGGGATCCTAATGAAAAACTGTTTTTT.

The chain joins TRBV5-1 to TRBJ1-4; a possible D gene is TRBD1 (6 bases). The V end lost 5 bases, the J end lost 7 bases, and 18 bases lay between the germline ends. Germline V gene data show CDR1 as SGHRS and CDR2 as YFSETQ. The CDR3 is 15 residues long. Written as DNA, the CDR3 is TGCGCCAGCAGTGGTGGGTTAGGGGGGAGTGAAAAACTGTTTTTT. This encodes CASSGGLGGSEKLFF.

This clone appeared a few times. The CDR3 spells CAIKGPQGTEAFF. The DNA for the CDR3 is TGTGCCATCAAGGGCCCACAGGGGACTGAAGCTTTCTTT. The chain links TRBV10-3 to TRBJ1-1; 7 bases agree with TRBD1. The CDR3 consists of 13 residues. Germline V gene sequence: CDR1 ENHRY, CDR2 SYGVKD. With 7 bases clipped from V and 5 bases from J, the junction kept 7 bases outside the gene matches.